The 29 T cell receptor beta chains presented below share a single source sample, sequenced in a study of T cell responses to AZD1222 COVID-19 vaccine. The data were produced by immunoSEQ multiplex PCR, yet TCRdb's version contains in-frame clones alone and is incomplete. The sample includes approximately 150,000 clones, roughly nine tenths seen only once; the top ten take about 5%. The sequences come from peripheral blood, collected on day 0 of AZD1222 vaccination. All receptors derive from an adult in good health.

The chain couples TRBV27 to TRBJ1-6, with 7 positions matching TRBD1. With 2 bases clipped from V and 10 bases from J, the junction kept 2 bases outside the gene matches. This CDR3 contains 13 residues. The germline CDR1 and CDR2 sequences are MNHEY and SMNVEV (reference sequence). The DNA of the CDR3 is TGTGCCAGCAGTTTAATCAGGGGGTCACCCCTCCACTTT. Translated, it gives CASSLIRGSPLHF.

The chain employs TRBV6-5 and TRBJ2-2; D gene unclear. With 6 bases removed from V and 3 bases from J, the gap between germline ends came to 14 bases. Germline-derived CDR1 and CDR2 are MNHEY and SVGAGI. The CDR3 consists of 15 residues. CDR3 bases: TGTGCCAGCAGGGCAGGAGTTCTCTACACCGGGGAGCTGTTTTTT. Translation gives CASRAGVLYTGELFF.

Only one count was recorded for this clone. The chain carries TRBV21-1 and TRBJ2-3; TRBD2 reflects the table's D call only, with no check against the DNA. TRBV21-1 is a listed pseudogene. The CDR3 is 16 amino acids. CDR3 sequence (DNA): TGTGCCAGCAGCAACGGGCTAGCGGGAGATACAGATACGCAGTATTTT. It encodes CASSNGLAGDTDTQYF.

J is TRBJ1-1 and V is TRBV7-3; 7 positions agree with TRBD1. This CDR3 has 15 amino acids. V shed 5 bases, J shed 4 bases, and the junction held 10 bases outside the gene matches. The germline V gene has CDR1 SGHTA and CDR2 FQGTGA. CDR3: CASSPNSGTVTEAFF. CDR3 sequence (DNA): TGTGCCAGCAGCCCAAATTCAGGGACAGTCACTGAAGCTTTCTTT.

CDR3 in amino acids: CASSFFTQMRTNVLTF. CDR3 sequence (DNA): TGTGCCAGCAGCTTTTTTACACAGATGAGGACCAACGTCCTGACTTTC. The chain combines TRBV5-6 with TRBJ2-6; D unclear. Trimming took 2 bases from V and 8 from J, leaving 17 bases between them. There are 16 residues in the CDR3. Germline V gene sequence: CDR1 SGHDT, CDR2 YYEEEE.

The chain links TRBV3-1 (or the pseudogene TRBV3-2) to TRBJ1-5; D is unresolved. The CDR3 extends over 14 amino acids. The V end was cut by 2 bases, the J end by 5 bases, with 10 bases between. CDR1 and CDR2 (germline): LGHDT, YNNKEL (reference sequence). The CDR3 DNA follows: TGTGCCAGCAGCCAAACCTTGGCGTATCAGCCCCAGCATTTT. Amino acid sequence: CASSQTLAYQPQHF.

The chain joins TRBV2 to TRBJ1-6; D remains ambiguous. The CDR3 spans 15 residues. V was clipped by 4 bases and J by 7 bases, with 14 bases between them. Looked up from germline, CDR1 is SNHLY and CDR2 is FYNNEI. This CDR3 reads CASSAAARSNSPLHF. CDR3 sequence (DNA): TGTGCCAGCAGTGCGGCGGCCCGTTCCAATTCACCCCTCCACTTT.

The chain employs TRBV11-2 and TRBJ2-7, with D possibly matching TRBD2 (6 bases). Germline V gives CDR1 SGHAT, CDR2 FQNNGV. Trimming took off 5 bases at V and 3 bases at J, with 14 bases between the two ends. This CDR3 has 14 amino acids. For the CDR3, the DNA is TGTGCCAGCAGCCCATTGCGGGGCCACTACGAGCAGTACTTC. It translates to CASSPLRGHYEQYF.

The chain employs TRBV11-3 and TRBJ2-1, with TRBD2 matching over 8 bases. Germline lookup yields CDR1 SGHNT and CDR2 YENEEA. The CDR3 has 16 residues. Germline trimming cut 3 bases from V and 2 bases from J; bases unmatched to any gene: 6. CDR3 bases: TGTGCCAGCAGCTTCCCAGCGGGAGACGCCTACAATGAGCAGTTCTTC. Protein: CASSFPAGDAYNEQFF.

The gene calls are TRBV5-6 and TRBJ2-5; TRBD1 agrees at 9 bases. V was pared by 0 bases and J by 2 bases, with 5 bases of the junction left unmatched. The length of the CDR3 is 16 residues. Germline lookup yields CDR1 SGHDT and CDR2 YYEEEE. This CDR3 is CASSLGLGTGQETQYF. The DNA of the CDR3 is TGTGCCAGCAGCTTGGGACTCGGGACAGGGCAAGAGACCCAGTACTTC.

As concerns this clone: A read error may produce the germline difference seen at one junction end. This rearrangement joins TRBV20-1 to TRBJ1-1; D is uncertain. Germline assignment: CDR1 DFQATT and CDR2 SNEGSKA (reference sequence). The CDR3 totals 11 residues. In DNA form, the CDR3 reads TGCAGCGCTAGTCCTTACACTGAAGCTTTCTTT. Encoded protein: CSASPYTEAFF.

This chain links TRBV11-2 with TRBJ2-4; 8 nucleotides align to TRBD2. The junction had 12 bases not matched to a gene; V was cut back by 5 bases and J by 0 bases. This CDR3 spans 18 amino acids. Per germline, CDR1 SGHAT and CDR2 FQNNGV. As DNA, the CDR3 is TGTGCCAGCAGCCCGGGAGGGCTAGCGGGTCTAGCCAAAAACATTCAGTACTTC. Protein: CASSPGGLAGLAKNIQYF. The whole variable domain, filled in from reference TRBV11-2 and TRBJ2-4, reads EAGVAQSPRYKIIEKRQSVAFWCNPISGHATLYWYQQILGQGPKLLIQFQNNGVVDDSQLPKDRFSAERLKGVDSTLKIQPAKLEDSAVYLCASSPGGLAGLAKNIQYFGAGTRLSVL.

As concerns this clone: Just one base apart from a much larger clone, this may be a read error. The gene calls are TRBV7-3 and TRBJ2-2; D is undetermined. Germline CDR1 is SGHTA and CDR2 is FQGTGA. The CDR3 runs to 12 residues. The ends were cut back, 3 bases at V and 1 base at J, with 0 bases in the middle. CDR3: CASSLNTGELFF. DNA for the CDR3: TGTGCCAGCAGCTTGAACACCGGGGAGCTGTTTTTT.

This chain links TRBV19 with TRBJ1-2, with D possibly TRBD1 on 5 matching bases. This CDR3 region has 16 residues. CDR1 and CDR2 (germline): LNHDA, SQIVND (reference sequence). V was shortened by 3 bases and J by 0 bases, with 14 bases between the two germline ends. The CDR3 DNA is TGTGCCAGTAGTATGAACAGGTCGCCTCCTAACTATGGCTACACCTTC. It yields the protein CASSMNRSPPNYGYTF.

The chain uses TRBV28 and TRBJ2-7, with TRBD2 matching 12 bases. The J segment lost 7 bases and the V segment lost 2 bases, leaving 6 bases of the junction unmatched. In germline, CDR1 is MDHEN, CDR2 SYDVKM. The CDR3 has 15 residues. CDR3: CASSLQTSGSREQYF. The CDR3 nucleotides are TGTGCCAGCAGTTTACAGACTAGCGGGAGTCGGGAGCAGTACTTC.

The chain recombines TRBV28 with TRBJ1-2; D is undetermined. The CDR3 spans 11 residues. CDR1 and CDR2 (germline): MDHEN, SYDVKM. The V end was cut by 3 bases, the J end by 5 bases, with 4 bases between. In DNA, the CDR3 is TGTGCCAGCAGTTTGAAGTATGGCTACACCTTC. Its translation: CASSLKYGYTF.

This clone was counted a single time. The genes are TRBV28 and TRBJ2-3; 8 bases match TRBD2. This CDR3 contains 16 residues. Germline CDR1 reads MDHEN; CDR2 reads SYDVKM. J was trimmed by 2 bases and V by 5 bases; bases with no gene match: 9. This CDR3 reads CASSPQGSGITDTQYF. The CDR3 bases are TGTGCCAGCAGTCCCCAAGGTAGCGGGATCACAGATACGCAGTATTTT. The complete variable domain, with remaining parts taken from reference TRBV28 and TRBJ2-3, reads DVKVTQSSRYLVKRTGEKVFLECVQDMDHENMFWYRQDPGLGLRLIYFSYDVKMKEKGDIPEGYSVSREKKERFSLILESASTNQTSMYLCASSPQGSGITDTQYFGPGTRLTVL.

This rearrangement joins TRBV4-2 to TRBJ1-3; D unclear. Germline V gene sequence: CDR1 LGHNA, CDR2 YNFKEQ. Trimming left V 1 base short and J 0 bases short, with 13 bases between. The CDR3 has 17 amino acids. The chain's CDR3 is CASSQVTHGDSGNTIYF. The CDR3 DNA follows: TGTGCCAGCAGCCAAGTGACCCACGGTGACTCTGGAAACACCATATATTTT.

This clone was detected only once. This sequence joins TRBV28 and TRBJ1-5, with D possibly being TRBD1 (5 bases). The CDR3 is made up of 16 amino acids. CDR1 and CDR2 from the germline V gene are MDHEN and SYDVKM. V gave up 4 bases and J gave up 6 bases, with 19 bases separating them. CDR3 DNA: TGTGCCAGCAGTTCCGAGTCGCGGGGGGGGAGTCAGCCCCAGCATTTT. This translates into CASSSESRGGSQPQHF.

This chain links TRBV24-1 with TRBJ2-3; either TRBD1 or TRBD2 may supply D (5 bases each). CDR1 and CDR2 (germline): KGHDR, SFDVKD. V lost 4 bases and J lost 5, with 15 bases in between. The CDR3 contains 15 residues. The CDR3, as DNA: TGTGCCACCAGTGACTCTGGGGGTCGGGGAGATACGCAGTATTTT. Its translation is CATSDSGGRGDTQYF.

The chain couples TRBV6-5 to TRBJ1-1; 10 nucleotides agree with TRBD1. The trim removed 6 bases at V and 2 bases at J, leaving 6 bases unmatched. Germline CDR1 and CDR2: MNHEY and SVGAGI. CDR3 length: 15 residues. The chain's CDR3 is CASSLTGGLNTEAFF. The CDR3 DNA follows: TGTGCCAGCAGCCTGACAGGGGGCCTTAACACTGAAGCTTTCTTT.

V gene TRBV5-1 combines with J gene TRBJ2-5, with unresolved D. The CDR3 contains 14 residues. The V gene lost 0 bases and the J gene lost 4 bases, with 10 bases spanning the gap. The V gene's germline CDR1 is SGHRS and CDR2 YFSETQ. The CDR3 region is CASSLGVLGETQYF. The CDR3 DNA is TGCGCCAGCAGCTTGGGGGTCCTCGGAGAGACCCAGTACTTC.

The V and J genes are TRBV11-3 and TRBJ2-5, with D unresolved. The germline V gene encodes CDR1 SGHNT and CDR2 YENEEA. Trimming cost V 3 bases and J 2 bases, with 4 bases left between them. This CDR3 has 12 amino acids. The CDR3 nucleotides read TGTGCCAGCAGCTTTTCACAAGAGACCCAGTACTTC. It encodes CASSFSQETQYF.

V usage is TRBV7-6 and J usage is TRBJ2-7; 7 nucleotides align to TRBD2. This CDR3 is 13 amino acids long. Germline V lookup: CDR1 SGHVS, CDR2 FNYEAQ. V lost 5 bases and J lost 6; bases outside the gene matches: 7. The CDR3 loop reads CASSRRTSSEQYF. The CDR3 DNA is TGTGCCAGCAGCCGTCGGACTAGTTCCGAGCAGTACTTC. The whole variable domain, filled in from reference TRBV7-6 and TRBJ2-7, reads GAGVSQSPRYKVTKRGQDVALRCDPISGHVSLYWYRQALGQGPEFLTYFNYEAQQDKSGLPNDRFSAERPEGSISTLTIQRTEQRDSAMYRCASSRRTSSEQYFGPGTRLTVT.

This clone came up once. The chain uses TRBV28 and TRBJ1-6; the D gene is possibly TRBD1 (5 bases). With 5 bases removed from V and 0 bases from J, the gap between germline ends came to 8 bases. In germline, CDR1 is MDHEN, CDR2 SYDVKM. The CDR3 has 15 amino acids. The CDR3 reads CASSPGSSYNSPLHF. CDR3 in DNA: TGTGCCAGCAGTCCAGGGAGCTCCTATAATTCACCCCTCCACTTT. The variable domain in full, with the rest retrieved from reference TRBV28 and TRBJ1-6, is DVKVTQSSRYLVKRTGEKVFLECVQDMDHENMFWYRQDPGLGLRLIYFSYDVKMKEKGDIPEGYSVSREKKERFSLILESASTNQTSMYLCASSPGSSYNSPLHFGNGTRLTVT.

The chain links TRBV12-3 or TRBV12-4 to TRBJ2-1; D unclear. This CDR3 spans 12 amino acids. Trimming removed 6 bases from V and 10 bases from J, with 13 bases in between. The CDR3: CASSPREGEQFF. The CDR3 DNA reads as TGTGCCAGCAGCCCCCGCGAAGGCGAGCAGTTCTTC.

This sequence joins TRBV7-9 and TRBJ2-1; 11 nucleotides agree with TRBD2. Germline V gives CDR1 SEHNR, CDR2 FQNEAQ (reference sequence). J lost 10 bases, V lost 7 bases, and 12 bases had no gene match. The CDR3 extends over 15 amino acids. CDR3 sequence reads: CASTNQLAGAREQFF. The CDR3 DNA is TGTGCCAGCACCAATCAACTAGCGGGGGCGAGGGAGCAGTTCTTC.

The rearrangement joins TRBV19 to TRBJ2-4; the match to TRBD2 covers 8 bases. This CDR3 has 14 residues. Germline V CDR1 and CDR2: LNHDA, SQIVND (reference sequence). Trimming cost V 3 bases and J 8 bases; bases outside gene matches: 6. The CDR3 reads CASSMGTSGYIQYF. The CDR3 DNA reads TGTGCCAGTAGTATGGGGACTAGTGGTTACATTCAGTACTTC.

This clone was recorded once. The chain combines TRBV7-9 with TRBJ1-2; possible D gene TRBD1, 5 bases. Trimming removed 5 bases at V and 8 bases at J, with 15 bases between. This CDR3 has 13 residues. CDR1 is SEHNR, CDR2 FQNEAQ, per germline (reference sequence). DNA of the CDR3: TGTGCCAGCAGCCCCCGGGGGGAAGGGGGCTACACCTTC. Protein sequence: CASSPRGEGGYTF.